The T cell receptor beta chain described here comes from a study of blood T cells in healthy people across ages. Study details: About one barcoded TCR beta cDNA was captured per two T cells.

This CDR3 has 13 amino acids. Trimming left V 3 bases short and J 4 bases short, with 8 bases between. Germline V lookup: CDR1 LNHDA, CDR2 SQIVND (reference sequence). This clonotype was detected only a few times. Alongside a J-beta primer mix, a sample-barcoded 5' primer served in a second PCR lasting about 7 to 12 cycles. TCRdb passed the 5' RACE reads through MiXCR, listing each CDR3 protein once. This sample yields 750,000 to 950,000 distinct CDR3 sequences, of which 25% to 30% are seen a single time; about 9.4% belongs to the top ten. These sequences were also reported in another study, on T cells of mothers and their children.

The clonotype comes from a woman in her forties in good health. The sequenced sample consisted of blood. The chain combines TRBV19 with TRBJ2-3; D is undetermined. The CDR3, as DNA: TGTGCCAGTAGTATCTGGTTGGCAGATACGCAGTATTTT. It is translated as CASSIWLADTQYF.